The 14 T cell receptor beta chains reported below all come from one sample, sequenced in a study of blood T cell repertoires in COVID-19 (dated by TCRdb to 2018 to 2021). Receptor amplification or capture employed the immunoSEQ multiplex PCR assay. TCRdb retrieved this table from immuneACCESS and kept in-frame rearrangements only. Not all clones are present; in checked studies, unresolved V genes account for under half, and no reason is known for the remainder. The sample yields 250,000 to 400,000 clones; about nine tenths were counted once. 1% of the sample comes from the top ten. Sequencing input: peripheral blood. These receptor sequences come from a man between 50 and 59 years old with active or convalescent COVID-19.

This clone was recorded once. CDR3 residues: CASSYGQAHSYEQYF. The CDR3 nucleotides are TGTGCCAGCAGTTACGGGCAGGCACACTCCTACGAGCAGTACTTC. The chain has TRBV6-5 and TRBJ2-7; no clear D. Germline V CDR1 and CDR2: MNHEY, SVGAGI. V was shortened by 2 bases and J by 0 bases, with 11 bases between the two germline ends. The length of the CDR3 is 15 residues.

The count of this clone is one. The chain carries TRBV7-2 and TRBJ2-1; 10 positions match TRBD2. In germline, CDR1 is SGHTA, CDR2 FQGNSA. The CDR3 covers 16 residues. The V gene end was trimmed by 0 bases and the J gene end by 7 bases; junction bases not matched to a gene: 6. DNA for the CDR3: TGTGCCAGCAGCTTAGCCGGCGCTAGCGGGGGTAATGAGCAGTTCTTC. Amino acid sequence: CASSLAGASGGNEQFF.

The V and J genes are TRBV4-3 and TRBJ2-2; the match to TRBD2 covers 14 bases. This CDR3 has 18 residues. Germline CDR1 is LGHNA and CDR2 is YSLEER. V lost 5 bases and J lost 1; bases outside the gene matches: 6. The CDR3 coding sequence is TGCGCCAGCAGCTCCGGACTAGCGGGGGGCAAGAACACCGGGGAGCTGTTTTTT. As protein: CASSSGLAGGKNTGELFF.

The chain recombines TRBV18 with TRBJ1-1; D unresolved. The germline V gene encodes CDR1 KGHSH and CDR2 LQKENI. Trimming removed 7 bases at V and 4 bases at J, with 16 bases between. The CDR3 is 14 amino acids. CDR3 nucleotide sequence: TGTGCCAGCTTAAGAGATCGGACTGGCACTGAAGCTTTCTTT. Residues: CASLRDRTGTEAFF. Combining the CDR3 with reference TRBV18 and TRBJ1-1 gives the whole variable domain NAGVMQNPRHLVRRRGQEARLRCSPMKGHSHVYWYRQLPEEGLKFMVYLQKENIIDESGMPKERFSAEFPKEGPSILRIQQVVRGDSAAYFCASLRDRTGTEAFFGQGTRLTVV.

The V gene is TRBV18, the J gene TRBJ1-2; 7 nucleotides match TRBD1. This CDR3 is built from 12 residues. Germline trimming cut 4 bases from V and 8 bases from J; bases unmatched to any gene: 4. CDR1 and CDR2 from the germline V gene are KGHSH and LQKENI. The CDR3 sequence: CASSLDRVGYTF. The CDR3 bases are TGTGCCAGCTCACTAGACAGGGTCGGCTACACCTTC.

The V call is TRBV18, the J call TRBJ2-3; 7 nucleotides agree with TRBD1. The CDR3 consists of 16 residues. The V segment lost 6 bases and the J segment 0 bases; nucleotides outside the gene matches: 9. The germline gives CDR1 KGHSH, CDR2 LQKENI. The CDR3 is CASSQRIQGSTDTQYF. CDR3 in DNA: TGTGCCAGCTCCCAGAGGATACAGGGGAGCACAGATACGCAGTATTTT. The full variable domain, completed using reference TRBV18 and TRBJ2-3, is NAGVMQNPRHLVRRRGQEARLRCSPMKGHSHVYWYRQLPEEGLKFMVYLQKENIIDESGMPKERFSAEFPKEGPSILRIQQVVRGDSAAYFCASSQRIQGSTDTQYFGPGTRLTVL.

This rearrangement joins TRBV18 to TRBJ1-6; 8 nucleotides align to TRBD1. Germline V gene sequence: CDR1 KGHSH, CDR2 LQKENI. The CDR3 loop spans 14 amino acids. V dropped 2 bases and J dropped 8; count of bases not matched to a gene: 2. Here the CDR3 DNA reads TGTGCCAGCTCACCAACGGACAGGGATTCACCCCTCCACTTT. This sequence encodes CASSPTDRDSPLHF.

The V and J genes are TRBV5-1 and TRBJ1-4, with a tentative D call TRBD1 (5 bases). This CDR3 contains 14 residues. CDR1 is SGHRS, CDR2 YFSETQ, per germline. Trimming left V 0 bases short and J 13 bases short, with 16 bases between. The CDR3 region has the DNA TGCGCCAGCAGCTTGGCTGGGGATGAAAGGGGACTGTTTTTT. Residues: CASSLAGDERGLFF.

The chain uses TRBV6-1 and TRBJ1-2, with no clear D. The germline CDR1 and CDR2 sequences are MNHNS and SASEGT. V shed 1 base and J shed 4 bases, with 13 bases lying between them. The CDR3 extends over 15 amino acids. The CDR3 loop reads CASSEGFAVAYGYTF. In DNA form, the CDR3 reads TGTGCCAGCAGTGAAGGTTTCGCCGTAGCCTATGGCTACACCTTC.

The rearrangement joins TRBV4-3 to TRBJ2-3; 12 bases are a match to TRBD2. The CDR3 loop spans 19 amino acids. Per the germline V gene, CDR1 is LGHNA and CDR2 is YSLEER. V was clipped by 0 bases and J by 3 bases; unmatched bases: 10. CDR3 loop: CASSQERLAGGLATDTQYF. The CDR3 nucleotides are TGCGCCAGCAGCCAAGAGCGGCTAGCGGGGGGGCTAGCTACAGATACGCAGTATTTT.

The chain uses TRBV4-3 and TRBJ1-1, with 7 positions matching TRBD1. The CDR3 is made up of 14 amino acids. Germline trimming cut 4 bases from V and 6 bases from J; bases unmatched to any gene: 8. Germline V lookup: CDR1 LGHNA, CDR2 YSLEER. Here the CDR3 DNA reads TGCGCCAGCAGCCGCGACAGGGTATTAGCTGAAGCTTTCTTT. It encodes CASSRDRVLAEAFF.

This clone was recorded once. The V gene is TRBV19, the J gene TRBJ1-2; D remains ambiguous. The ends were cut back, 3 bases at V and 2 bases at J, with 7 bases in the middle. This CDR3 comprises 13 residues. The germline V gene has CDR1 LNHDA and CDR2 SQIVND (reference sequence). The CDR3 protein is CASSIVENYGYTF. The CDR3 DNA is TGTGCCAGTAGTATCGTAGAGAACTATGGCTACACCTTC.

The CDR3 sequence: CASSLERVDYHSEQFF. The CDR3 region has the DNA TGTGCCAGCAGCTTAGAAAGAGTAGACTATCACAGTGAGCAGTTCTTC. The gene calls are TRBV7-8 and TRBJ2-1, with D possibly matching TRBD2 (5 bases). The CDR3 consists of 16 residues. V lost 1 base, J lost 9 bases, and 19 bases lay in between. Germline V gene data show CDR1 as SGHVS and CDR2 as FQNEAQ.

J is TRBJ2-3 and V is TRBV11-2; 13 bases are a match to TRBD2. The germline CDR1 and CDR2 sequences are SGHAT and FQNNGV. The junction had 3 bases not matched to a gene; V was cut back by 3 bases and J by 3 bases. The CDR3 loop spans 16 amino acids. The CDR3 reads CASSFGTSGTTDTQYF. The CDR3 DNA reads TGTGCCAGCAGCTTCGGGACTAGCGGGACAACAGATACGCAGTATTTT.